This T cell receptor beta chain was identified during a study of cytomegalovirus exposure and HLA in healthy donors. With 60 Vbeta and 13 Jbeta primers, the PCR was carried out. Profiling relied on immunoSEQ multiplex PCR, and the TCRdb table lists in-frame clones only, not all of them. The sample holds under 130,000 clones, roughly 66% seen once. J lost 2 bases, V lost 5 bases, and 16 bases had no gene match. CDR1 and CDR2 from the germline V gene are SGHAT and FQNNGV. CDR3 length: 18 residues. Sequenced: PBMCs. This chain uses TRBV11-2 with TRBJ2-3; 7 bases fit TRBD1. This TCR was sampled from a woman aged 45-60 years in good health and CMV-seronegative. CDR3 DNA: TGTGCCAGCAGCCCGAACCGAGGGACAGACTACTTCACAGATACGCAGTATTTT. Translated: CASSPNRGTDYFTDTQYF. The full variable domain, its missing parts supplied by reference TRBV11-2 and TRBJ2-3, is EAGVAQSPRYKIIEKRQSVAFWCNPISGHATLYWYQQILGQGPKLLIQFQNNGVVDDSQLPKDRFSAERLKGVDSTLKIQPAKLEDSAVYLCASSPNRGTDYFTDTQYFGPGTRLTVL.